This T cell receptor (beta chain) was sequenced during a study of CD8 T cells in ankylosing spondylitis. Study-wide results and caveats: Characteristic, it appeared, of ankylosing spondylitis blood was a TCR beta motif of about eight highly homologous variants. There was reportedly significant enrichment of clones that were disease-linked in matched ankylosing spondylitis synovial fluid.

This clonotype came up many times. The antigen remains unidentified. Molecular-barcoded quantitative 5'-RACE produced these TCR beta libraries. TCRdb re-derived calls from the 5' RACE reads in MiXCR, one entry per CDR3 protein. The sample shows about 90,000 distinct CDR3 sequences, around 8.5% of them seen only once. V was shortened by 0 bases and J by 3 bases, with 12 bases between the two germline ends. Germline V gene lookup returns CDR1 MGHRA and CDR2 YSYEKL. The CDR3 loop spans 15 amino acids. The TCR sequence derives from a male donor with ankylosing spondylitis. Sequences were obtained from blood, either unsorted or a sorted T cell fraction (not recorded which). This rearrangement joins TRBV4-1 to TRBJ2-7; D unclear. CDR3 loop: CASSQDLGSGYEQYF. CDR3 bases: TGCGCCAGCAGCCAAGATTTGGGCTCCGGCTACGAGCAGTACTTC.